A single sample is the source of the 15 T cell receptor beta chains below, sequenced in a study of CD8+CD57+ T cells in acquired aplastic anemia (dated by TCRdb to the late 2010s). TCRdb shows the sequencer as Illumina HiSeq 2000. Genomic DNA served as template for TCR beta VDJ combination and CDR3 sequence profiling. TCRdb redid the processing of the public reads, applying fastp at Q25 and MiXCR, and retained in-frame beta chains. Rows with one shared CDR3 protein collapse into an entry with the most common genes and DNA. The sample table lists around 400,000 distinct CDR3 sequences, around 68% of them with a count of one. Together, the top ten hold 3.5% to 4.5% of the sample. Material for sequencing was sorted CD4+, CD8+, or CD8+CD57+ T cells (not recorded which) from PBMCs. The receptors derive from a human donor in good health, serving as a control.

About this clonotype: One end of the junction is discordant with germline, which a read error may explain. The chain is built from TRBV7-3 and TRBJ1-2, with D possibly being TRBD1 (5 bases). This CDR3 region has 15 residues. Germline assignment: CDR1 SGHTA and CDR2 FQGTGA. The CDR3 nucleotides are TGTGCCACCAGCAGATACAGGTTTAAGGGCGATGGCTACACCTTC. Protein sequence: CATSRYRFKGDGYTF.

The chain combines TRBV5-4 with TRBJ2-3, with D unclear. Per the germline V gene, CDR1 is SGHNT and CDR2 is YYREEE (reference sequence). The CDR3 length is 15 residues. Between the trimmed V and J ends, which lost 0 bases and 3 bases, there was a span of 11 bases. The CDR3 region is CASSLASRATDTQYF. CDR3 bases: TGTGCCAGCAGCTTGGCTAGTAGGGCAACAGATACGCAGTATTTT.

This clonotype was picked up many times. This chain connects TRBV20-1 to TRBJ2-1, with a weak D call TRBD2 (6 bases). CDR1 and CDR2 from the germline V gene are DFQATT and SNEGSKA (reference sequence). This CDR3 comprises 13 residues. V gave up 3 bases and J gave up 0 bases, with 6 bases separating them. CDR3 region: CSASGSSYNEQFF. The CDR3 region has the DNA TGCAGTGCTAGCGGGAGCTCCTACAATGAGCAGTTCTTC.

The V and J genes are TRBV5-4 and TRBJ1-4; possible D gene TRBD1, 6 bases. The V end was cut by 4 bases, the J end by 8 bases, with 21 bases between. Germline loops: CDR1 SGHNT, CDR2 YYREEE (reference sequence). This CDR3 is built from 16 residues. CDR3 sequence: CASSLRPAGGLEKLFF. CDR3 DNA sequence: TGTGCCAGCAGCCTCCGTCCAGCGGGGGGCTTGGAAAAACTGTTTTTT.

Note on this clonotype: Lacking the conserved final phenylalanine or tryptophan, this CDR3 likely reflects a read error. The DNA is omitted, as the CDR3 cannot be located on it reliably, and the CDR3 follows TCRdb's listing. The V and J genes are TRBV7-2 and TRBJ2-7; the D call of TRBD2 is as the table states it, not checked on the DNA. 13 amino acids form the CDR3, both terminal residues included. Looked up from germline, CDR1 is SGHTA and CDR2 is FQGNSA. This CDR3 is CASSSTERGARTD.

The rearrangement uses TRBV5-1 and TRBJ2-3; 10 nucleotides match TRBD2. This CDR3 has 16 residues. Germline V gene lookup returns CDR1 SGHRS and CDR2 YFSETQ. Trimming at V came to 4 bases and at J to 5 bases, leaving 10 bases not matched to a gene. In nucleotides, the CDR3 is TGCGCCAGCAGCCGGCAACCGAGCGGGGGGGGAGATACGCAGTATTTT. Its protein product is CASSRQPSGGGDTQYF. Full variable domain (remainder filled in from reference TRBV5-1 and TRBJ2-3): KAGVTQTPRYLIKTRGQQVTLSCSPISGHRSVSWYQQTPGQGLQFLFEYFSETQRNKGNFPGRFSGRQFSNSRSEMNVSTLELGDSALYLCASSRQPSGGGDTQYFGPGTRLTVL.

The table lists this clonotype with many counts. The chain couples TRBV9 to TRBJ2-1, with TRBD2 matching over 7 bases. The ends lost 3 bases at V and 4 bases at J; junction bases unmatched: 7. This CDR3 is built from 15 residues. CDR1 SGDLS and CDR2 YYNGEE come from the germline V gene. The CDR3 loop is CASSARLATYNEQFF. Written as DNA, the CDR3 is TGTGCCAGCAGCGCCCGACTAGCCACGTACAATGAGCAGTTCTTC.

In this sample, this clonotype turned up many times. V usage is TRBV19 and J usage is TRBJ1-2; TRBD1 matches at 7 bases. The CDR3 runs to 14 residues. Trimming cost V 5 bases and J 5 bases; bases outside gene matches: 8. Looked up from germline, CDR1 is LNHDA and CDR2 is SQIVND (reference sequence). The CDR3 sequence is CASSANRGSYGYTF. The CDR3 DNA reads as TGTGCCAGTAGTGCGAACAGGGGTTCTTATGGCTACACCTTC.

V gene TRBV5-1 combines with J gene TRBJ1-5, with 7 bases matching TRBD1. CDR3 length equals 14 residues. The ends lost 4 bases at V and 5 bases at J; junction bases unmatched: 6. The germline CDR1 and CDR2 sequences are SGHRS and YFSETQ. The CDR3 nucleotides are TGCGCCAGCAGCGTGGGACAGAGTGATCAGCCCCAGCATTTT. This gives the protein CASSVGQSDQPQHF.

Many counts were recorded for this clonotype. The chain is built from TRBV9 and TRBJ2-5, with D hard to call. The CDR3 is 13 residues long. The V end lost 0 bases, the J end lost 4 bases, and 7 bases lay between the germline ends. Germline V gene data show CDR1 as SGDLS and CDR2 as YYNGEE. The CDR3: CASSVGIRETQYF. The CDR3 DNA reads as TGTGCCAGCAGCGTAGGGATAAGAGAGACCCAGTACTTC.

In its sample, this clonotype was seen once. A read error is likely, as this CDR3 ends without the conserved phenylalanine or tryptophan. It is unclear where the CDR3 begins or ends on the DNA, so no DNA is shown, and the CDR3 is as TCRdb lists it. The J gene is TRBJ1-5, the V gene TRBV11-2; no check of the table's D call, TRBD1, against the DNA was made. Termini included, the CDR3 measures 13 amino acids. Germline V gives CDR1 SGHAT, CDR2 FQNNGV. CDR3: CASSLRGRGHTGT.

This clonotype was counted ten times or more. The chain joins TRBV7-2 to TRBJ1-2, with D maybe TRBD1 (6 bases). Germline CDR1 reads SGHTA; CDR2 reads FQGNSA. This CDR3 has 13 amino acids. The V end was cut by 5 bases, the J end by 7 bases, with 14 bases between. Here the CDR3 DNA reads TGTGCCAGCAGCATCACAGGGATGAGTGGCTACACCTTC. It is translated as CASSITGMSGYTF.

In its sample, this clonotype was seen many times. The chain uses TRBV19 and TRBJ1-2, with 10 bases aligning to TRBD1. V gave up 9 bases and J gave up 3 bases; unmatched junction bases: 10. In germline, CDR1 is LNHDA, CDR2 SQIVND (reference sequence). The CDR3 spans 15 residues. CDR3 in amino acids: CASTSGTGVYYGYTF. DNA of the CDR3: TGTGCCAGCACCTCCGGGACAGGGGTTTACTATGGCTACACCTTC.

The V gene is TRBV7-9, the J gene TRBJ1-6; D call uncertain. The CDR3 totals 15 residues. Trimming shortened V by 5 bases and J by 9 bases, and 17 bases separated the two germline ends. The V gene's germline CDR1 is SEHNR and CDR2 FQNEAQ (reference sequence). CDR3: CASSRDTGPGSPLHF. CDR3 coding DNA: TGTGCCAGCAGCCGCGATACTGGCCCGGGTTCACCCCTCCACTTT. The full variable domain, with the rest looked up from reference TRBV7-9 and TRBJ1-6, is DTGVSQNPRHKITKRGQNVTFRCDPISEHNRLYWYRQTLGQGPEFLTYFQNEAQLEKSRLLSDRFSAERPKGSFSTLEIQRTEQGDSAMYLCASSRDTGPGSPLHFGNGTRLTVT.

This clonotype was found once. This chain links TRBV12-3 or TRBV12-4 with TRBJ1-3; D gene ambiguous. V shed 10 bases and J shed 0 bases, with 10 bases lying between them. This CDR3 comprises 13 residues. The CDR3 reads CAIKHRSGNTIYF. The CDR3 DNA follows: TGTGCCATTAAGCACCGCTCTGGAAACACCATATATTTT.